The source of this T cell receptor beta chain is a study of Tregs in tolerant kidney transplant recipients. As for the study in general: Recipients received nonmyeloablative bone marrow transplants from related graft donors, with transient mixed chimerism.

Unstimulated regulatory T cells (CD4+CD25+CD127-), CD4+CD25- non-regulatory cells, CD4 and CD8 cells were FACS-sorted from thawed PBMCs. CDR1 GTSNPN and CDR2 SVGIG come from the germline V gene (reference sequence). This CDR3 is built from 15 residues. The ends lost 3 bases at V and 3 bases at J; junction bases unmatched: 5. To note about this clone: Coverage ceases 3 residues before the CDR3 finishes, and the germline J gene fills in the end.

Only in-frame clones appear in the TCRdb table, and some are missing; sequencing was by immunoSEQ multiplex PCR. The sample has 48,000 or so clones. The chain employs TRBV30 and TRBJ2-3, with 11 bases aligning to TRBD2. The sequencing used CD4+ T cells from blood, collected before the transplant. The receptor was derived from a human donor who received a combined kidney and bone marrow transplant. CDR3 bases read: TGTGCCTGGAGCCAACTAGCGGGAGTAACAGATACG. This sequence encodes CAWSQLAGVTDT. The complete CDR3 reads CAWSQLAGVTDTQYF.